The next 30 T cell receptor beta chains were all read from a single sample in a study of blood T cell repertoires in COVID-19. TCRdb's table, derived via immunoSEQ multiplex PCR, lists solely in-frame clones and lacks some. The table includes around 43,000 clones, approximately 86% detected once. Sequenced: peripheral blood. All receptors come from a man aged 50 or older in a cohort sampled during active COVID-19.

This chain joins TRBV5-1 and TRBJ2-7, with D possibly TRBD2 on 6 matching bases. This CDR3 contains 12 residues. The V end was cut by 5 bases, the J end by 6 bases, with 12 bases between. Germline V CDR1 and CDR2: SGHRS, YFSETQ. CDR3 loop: CASRGGAFEQYF. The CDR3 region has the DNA TGCGCCAGCAGGGGAGGAGCATTCGAGCAGTACTTC.

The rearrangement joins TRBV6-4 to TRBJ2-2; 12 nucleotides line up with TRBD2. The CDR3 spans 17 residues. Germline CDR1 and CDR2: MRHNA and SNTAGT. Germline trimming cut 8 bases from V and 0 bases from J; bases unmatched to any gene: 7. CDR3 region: CASSRTSGTANTGELFF. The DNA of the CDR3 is TGTGCCAGCTCCCGGACTAGCGGGACAGCGAACACCGGGGAGCTGTTTTTT.

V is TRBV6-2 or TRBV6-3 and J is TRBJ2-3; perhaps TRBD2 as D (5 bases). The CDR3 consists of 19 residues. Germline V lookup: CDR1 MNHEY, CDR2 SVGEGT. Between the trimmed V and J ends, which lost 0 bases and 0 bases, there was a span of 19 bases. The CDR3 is CASSYSFLRYSASTDTQYF. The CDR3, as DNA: TGTGCCAGCAGTTACTCTTTCCTACGGTATAGCGCGAGCACAGATACGCAGTATTTT.

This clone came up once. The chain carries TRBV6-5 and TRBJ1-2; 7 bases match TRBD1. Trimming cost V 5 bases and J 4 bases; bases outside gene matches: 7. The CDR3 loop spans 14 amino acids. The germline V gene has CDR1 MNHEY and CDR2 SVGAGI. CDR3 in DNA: TGTGCCAGCAGTCGTGACAGGGTCATCTATGGCTACACCTTC. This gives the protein CASSRDRVIYGYTF.

The CDR3 nucleotides read TGTGCCATCCCCGGCGGCGGAGGGACTGAAGCTTTCTTT. Translating gives CAIPGGGGTEAFF. V gene TRBV2 combines with J gene TRBJ1-1; D is unclear. The CDR3 contains 13 residues. CDR1 is SNHLY and CDR2 is FYNNEI in the germline V gene. Trimming shortened V by 10 bases and J by 5 bases, and 17 bases separated the two germline ends.

The CDR3 DNA follows: TGTGCCAGCAGCCCCCAAGGACTAGCGGCAGGTGGCAATGAGCAGTTCTTC. Protein: CASSPQGLAAGGNEQFF. The chain carries TRBV7-8 and TRBJ2-1; the match to TRBD2 covers 10 bases. Germline-derived CDR1 and CDR2 are SGHVS and FQNEAQ. V was clipped by 5 bases and J by 6 bases; unmatched bases: 13. CDR3 length: 17 residues. Full variable domain (missing parts from reference TRBV7-8 and TRBJ2-1): GAGVSQSPRYKVAKRGQDVALRCDPISGHVSLFWYQQALGQGPEFLTYFQNEAQLDKSGLPSDRFFAERPEGSVSTLKIQRTQQEDSAVYLCASSPQGLAAGGNEQFFGPGTRLTVL.

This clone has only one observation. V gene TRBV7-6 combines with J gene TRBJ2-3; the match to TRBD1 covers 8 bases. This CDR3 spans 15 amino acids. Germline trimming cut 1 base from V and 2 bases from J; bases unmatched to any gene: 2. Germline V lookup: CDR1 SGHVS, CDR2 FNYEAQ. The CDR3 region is CASSLGTGNTDTQYF. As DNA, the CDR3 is TGTGCCAGCAGCTTAGGGACAGGGAACACAGATACGCAGTATTTT. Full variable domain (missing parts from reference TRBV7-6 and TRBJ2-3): GAGVSQSPRYKVTKRGQDVALRCDPISGHVSLYWYRQALGQGPEFLTYFNYEAQQDKSGLPNDRFSAERPEGSISTLTIQRTEQRDSAMYRCASSLGTGNTDTQYFGPGTRLTVL.

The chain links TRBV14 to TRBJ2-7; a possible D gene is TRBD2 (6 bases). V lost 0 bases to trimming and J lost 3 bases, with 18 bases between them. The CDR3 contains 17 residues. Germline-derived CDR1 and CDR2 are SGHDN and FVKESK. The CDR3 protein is CASSQEGGIGLYYEQYF. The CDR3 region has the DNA TGTGCCAGCAGCCAAGAAGGAGGGATAGGTCTTTACTACGAGCAGTACTTC. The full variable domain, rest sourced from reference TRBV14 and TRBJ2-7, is EAGVTQFPSHSVIEKGQTVTLRCDPISGHDNLYWYRRVMGKEIKFLLHFVKESKQDESGMPNNRFLAERTGGTYSTLKVQPAELEDSGVYFCASSQEGGIGLYYEQYFGPGTRLTVT.

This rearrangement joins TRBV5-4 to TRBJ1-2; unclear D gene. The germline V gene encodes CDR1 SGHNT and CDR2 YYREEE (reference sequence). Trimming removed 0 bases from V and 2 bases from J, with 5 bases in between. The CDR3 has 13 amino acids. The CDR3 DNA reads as TGTGCCAGCAGCTTGGAACAGAACTATGGCTACACCTTC. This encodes CASSLEQNYGYTF.

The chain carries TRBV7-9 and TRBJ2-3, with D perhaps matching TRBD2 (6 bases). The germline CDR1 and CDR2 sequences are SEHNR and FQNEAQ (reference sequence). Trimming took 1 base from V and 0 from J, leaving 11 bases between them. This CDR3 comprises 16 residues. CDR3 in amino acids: CASSLDFGTSTDTQYF. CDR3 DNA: TGTGCCAGCAGCTTAGATTTCGGGACTAGCACAGATACGCAGTATTTT.

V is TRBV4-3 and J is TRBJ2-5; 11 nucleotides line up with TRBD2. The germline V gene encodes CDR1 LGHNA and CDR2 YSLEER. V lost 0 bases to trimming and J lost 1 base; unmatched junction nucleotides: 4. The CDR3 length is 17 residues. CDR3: CASSQDLAGGTQETQYF. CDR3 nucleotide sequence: TGCGCCAGCAGCCAAGACCTAGCGGGGGGAACCCAAGAGACCCAGTACTTC.

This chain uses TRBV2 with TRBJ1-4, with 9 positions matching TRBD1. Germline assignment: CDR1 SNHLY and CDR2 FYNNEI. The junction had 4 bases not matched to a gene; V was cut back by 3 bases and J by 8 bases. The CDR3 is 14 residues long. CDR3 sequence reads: CASSDGTGFEKLFF. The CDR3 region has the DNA TGTGCCAGCAGTGACGGGACAGGGTTCGAAAAACTGTTTTTT.

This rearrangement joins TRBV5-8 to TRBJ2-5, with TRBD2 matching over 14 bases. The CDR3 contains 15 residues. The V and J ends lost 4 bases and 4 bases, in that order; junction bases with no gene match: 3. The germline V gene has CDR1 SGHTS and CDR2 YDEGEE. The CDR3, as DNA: TGTGCCAGCAGCACGGGGACTAGCGGGGGAGAGACCCAGTACTTC. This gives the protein CASSTGTSGGETQYF.

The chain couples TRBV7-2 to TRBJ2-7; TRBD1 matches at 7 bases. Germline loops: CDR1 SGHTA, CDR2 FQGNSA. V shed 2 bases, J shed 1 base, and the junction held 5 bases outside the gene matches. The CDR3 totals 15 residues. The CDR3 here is CASSLQGVGSYEQYF. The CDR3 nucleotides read TGTGCCAGCAGCTTACAGGGGGTAGGTTCCTACGAGCAGTACTTC.

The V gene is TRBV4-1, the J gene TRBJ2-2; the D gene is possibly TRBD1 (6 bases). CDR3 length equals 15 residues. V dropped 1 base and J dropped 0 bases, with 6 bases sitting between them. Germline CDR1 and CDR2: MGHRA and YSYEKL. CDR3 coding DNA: TGCGCCAGCAGCCAAGGGGACACGAACACCGGGGAGCTGTTTTTT. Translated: CASSQGDTNTGELFF.

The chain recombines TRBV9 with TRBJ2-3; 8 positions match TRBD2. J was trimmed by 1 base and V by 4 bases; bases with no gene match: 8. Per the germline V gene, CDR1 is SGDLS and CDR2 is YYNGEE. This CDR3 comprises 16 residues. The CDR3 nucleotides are TGTGCCAGCAGCCCCGAGGGGCGGGGGGGCACAGATACGCAGTATTTT. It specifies CASSPEGRGGTDTQYF.

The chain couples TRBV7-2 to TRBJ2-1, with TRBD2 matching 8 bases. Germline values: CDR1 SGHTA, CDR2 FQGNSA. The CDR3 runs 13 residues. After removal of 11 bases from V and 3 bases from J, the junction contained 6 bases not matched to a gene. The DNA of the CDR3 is TGTGCCTCGGGCGGGGGGCTCTACAATGAGCAGTTCTTC. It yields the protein CASGGGLYNEQFF. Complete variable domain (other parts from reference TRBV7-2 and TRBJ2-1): GAGVSQSPSNKVTEKGKDVELRCDPISGHTALYWYRQSLGQGLEFLIYFQGNSAPDKSGLPSDRFSAERTGGSVSTLTIQRTQQEDSAVYLCASGGGLYNEQFFGPGTRLTVL.

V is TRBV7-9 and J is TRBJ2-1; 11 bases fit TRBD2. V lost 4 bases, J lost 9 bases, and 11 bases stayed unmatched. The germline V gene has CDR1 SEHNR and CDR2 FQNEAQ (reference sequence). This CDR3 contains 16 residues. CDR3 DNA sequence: TGTGCCAGCAGCTATGGGACTAGCGGTGCCGGCAGTGAGCAGTTCTTC. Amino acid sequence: CASSYGTSGAGSEQFF.

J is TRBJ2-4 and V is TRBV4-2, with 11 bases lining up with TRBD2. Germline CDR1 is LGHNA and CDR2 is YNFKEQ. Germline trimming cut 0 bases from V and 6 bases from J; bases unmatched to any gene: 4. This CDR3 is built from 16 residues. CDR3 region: CASSQEDSGRGNIQYF. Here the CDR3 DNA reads TGTGCCAGCAGCCAAGAAGATAGCGGGAGGGGAAACATTCAGTACTTC.

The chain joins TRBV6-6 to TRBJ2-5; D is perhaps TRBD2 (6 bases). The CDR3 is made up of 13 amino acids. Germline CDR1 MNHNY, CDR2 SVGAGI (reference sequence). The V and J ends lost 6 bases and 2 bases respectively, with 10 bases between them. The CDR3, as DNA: TGTGCCAGCAGGGGCGGAGGGCAAGAGACCCAGTACTTC. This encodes CASRGGGQETQYF.

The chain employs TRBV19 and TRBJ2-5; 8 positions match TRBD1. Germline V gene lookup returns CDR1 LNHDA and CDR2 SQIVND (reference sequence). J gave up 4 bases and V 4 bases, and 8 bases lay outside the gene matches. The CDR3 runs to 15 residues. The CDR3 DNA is TGTGCCAGTAGTAGGGGGACAGGTATCCGAGAGACCCAGTACTTC. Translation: CASSRGTGIRETQYF.

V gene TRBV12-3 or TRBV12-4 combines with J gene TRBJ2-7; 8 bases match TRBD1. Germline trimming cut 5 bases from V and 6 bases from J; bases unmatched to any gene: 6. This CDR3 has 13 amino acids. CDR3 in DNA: TGTGCCAGCAGTCGGTACGACAGGGGCGAGCAGTACGTC. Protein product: CASSRYDRGEQYV.

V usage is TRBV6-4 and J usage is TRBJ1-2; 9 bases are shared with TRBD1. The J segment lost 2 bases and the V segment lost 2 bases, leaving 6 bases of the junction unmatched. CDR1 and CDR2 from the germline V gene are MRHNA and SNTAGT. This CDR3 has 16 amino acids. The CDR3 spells CASSDKGQGRNYGYTF. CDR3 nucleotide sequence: TGTGCCAGCAGTGACAAGGGACAGGGAAGGAACTATGGCTACACCTTC.

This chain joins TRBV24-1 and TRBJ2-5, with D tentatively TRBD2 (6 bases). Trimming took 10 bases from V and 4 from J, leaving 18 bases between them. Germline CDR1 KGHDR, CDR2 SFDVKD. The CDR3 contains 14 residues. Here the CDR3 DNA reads TGTGCCACGGGGGACTGGACGGCTAGAGAGACCCAGTACTTC. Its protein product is CATGDWTARETQYF.

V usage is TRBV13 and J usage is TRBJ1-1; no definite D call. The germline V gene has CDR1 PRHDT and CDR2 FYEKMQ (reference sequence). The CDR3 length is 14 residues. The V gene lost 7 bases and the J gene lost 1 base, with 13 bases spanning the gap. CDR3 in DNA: TGTGCCAGCAACAAAAATGCGGAGAACACTGAAGCTTTCTTT. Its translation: CASNKNAENTEAFF.

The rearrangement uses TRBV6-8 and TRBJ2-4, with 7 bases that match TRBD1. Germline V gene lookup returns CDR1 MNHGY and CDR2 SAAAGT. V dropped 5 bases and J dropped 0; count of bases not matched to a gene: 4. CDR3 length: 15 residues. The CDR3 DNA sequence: TGTGCCAGCAGTCAAGGACAGGCAGCCAAAAACATTCAGTACTTC. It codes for CASSQGQAAKNIQYF.

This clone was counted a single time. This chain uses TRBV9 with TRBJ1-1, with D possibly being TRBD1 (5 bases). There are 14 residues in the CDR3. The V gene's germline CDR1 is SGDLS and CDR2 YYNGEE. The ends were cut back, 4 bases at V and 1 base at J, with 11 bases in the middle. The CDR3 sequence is CASSLLTGNTEAFF. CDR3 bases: TGTGCCAGCAGCCTACTCACAGGGAACACTGAAGCTTTCTTT.

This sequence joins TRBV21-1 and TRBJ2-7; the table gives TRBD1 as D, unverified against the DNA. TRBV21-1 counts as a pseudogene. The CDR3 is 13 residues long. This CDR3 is CASSKNRQIEQYV. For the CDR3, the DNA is TGTGCCAGCAGCAAAAATCGACAGATCGAGCAGTACGTC.

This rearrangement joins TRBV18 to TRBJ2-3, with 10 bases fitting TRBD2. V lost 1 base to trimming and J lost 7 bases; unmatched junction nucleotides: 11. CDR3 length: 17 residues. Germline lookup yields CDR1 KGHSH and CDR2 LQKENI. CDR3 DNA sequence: TGTGCCAGCTCACCACGCCCCCCAGGACTAGCGGAAAATACGCAGTATTTT. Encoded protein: CASSPRPPGLAENTQYF. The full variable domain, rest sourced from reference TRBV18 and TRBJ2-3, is NAGVMQNPRHLVRRRGQEARLRCSPMKGHSHVYWYRQLPEEGLKFMVYLQKENIIDESGMPKERFSAEFPKEGPSILRIQQVVRGDSAAYFCASSPRPPGLAENTQYFGPGTRLTVL.

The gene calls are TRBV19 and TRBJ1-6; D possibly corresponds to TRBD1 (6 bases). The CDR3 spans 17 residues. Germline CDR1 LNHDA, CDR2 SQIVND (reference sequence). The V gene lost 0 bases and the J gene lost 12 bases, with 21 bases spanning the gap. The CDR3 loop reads CASSIDLPRGGALPLHF. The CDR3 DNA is TGTGCCAGTAGTATAGATCTACCCAGAGGGGGTGCTTTACCCCTCCACTTT.